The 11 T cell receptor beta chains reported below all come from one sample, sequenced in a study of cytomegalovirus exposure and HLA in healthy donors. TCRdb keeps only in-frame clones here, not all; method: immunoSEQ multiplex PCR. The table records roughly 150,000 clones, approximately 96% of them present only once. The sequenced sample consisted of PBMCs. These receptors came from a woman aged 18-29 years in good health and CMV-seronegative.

The CDR3 DNA reads as TGTGCCAGCTCACCAAGGACTAGCGGGGCCACAGATACGCAGTATTTT. This translates into CASSPRTSGATDTQYF. This sequence joins TRBV18 and TRBJ2-3, with TRBD2 identical over 12 bases. Germline V gene sequence: CDR1 KGHSH, CDR2 LQKENI. There are 16 residues in the CDR3. V lost 2 bases and J lost 2; bases outside the gene matches: 2.

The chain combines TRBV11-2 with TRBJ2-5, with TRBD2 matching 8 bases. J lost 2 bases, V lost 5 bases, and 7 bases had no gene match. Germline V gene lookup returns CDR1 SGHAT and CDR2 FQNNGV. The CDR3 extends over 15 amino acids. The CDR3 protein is CASSPGTREQETQYF. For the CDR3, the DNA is TGTGCCAGCAGCCCCGGGACTAGGGAACAAGAGACCCAGTACTTC.

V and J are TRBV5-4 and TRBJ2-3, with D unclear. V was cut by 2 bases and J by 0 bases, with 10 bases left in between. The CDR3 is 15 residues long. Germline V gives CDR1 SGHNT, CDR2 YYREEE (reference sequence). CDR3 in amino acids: CASSFKTASTDTQYF. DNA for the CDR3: TGTGCCAGCAGCTTTAAAACAGCTAGCACAGATACGCAGTATTTT.

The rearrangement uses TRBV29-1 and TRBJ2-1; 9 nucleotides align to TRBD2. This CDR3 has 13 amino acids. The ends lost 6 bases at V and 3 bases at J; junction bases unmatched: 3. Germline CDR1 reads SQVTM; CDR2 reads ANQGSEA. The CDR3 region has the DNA TGCAGCGTGACTAGCGGCTACTACAATGAGCAGTTCTTC. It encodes CSVTSGYYNEQFF.

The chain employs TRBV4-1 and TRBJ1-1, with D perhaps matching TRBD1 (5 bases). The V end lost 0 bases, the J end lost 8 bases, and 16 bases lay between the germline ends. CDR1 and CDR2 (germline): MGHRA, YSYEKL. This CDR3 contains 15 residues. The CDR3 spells CASSQDWGVSAEAFF. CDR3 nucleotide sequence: TGCGCCAGCAGCCAAGATTGGGGGGTTTCGGCAGAAGCTTTCTTT.

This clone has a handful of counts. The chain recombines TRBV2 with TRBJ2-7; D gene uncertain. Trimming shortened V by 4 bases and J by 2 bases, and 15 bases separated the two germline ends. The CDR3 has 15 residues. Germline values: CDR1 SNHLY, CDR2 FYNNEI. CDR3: CASSGWNAGPYEQYF. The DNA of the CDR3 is TGTGCCAGCAGTGGCTGGAACGCTGGGCCCTACGAGCAGTACTTC.

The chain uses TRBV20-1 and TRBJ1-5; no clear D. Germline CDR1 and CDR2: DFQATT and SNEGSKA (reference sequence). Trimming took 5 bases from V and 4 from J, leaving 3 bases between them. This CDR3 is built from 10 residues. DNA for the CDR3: TGCAGTGCTGAGAATCAGCCCCAGCATTTT. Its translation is CSAENQPQHF.

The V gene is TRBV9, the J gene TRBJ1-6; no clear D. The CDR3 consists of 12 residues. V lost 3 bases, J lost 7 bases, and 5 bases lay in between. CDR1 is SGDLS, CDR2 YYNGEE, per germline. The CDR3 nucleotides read TGTGCCAGCAGCGACTGGAATTCACCCCTCCACTTT. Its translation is CASSDWNSPLHF.

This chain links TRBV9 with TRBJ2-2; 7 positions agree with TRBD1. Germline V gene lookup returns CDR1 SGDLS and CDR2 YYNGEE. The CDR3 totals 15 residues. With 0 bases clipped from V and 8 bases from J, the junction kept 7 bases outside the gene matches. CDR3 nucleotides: TGTGCCAGCAGCGTAGAAGGCTGGGGACAGGGGGAGCTGTTTTTT. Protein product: CASSVEGWGQGELFF.

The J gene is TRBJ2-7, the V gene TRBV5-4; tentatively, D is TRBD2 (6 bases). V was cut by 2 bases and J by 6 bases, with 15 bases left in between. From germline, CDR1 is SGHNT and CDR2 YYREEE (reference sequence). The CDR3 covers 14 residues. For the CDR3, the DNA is TGTGCCAGCAGCTTAGATTGGGGGGAAGCCGAGCAGTACTTC. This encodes CASSLDWGEAEQYF.

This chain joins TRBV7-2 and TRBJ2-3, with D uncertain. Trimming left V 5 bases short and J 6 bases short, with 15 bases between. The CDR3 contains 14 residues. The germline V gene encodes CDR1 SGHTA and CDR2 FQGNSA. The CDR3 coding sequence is TGTGCCAGCAGCCCAATGGCAGTCGGGGATACGCAGTATTTT. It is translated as CASSPMAVGDTQYF.